This T cell receptor beta chain was recovered during a study of cytomegalovirus exposure and HLA in healthy donors. Study-wide context: An early release of data contained 70 million to 95 million unique TCRs, which came from HLA-typed donors. Study-wide points: In a later analysis, at a false discovery rate of 0.05, roughly 17,000 TCR beta sequences matched HLA alleles.

A note on this clone: The antigen is not known.

The ends were cut back, 0 bases at V and 9 bases at J, with 13 bases in the middle. The CDR3 runs to 14 residues. CDR1 and CDR2 (germline): SGDLS, YYNGEE. PCR primers comprised 60 Vbeta and 13 Jbeta primers. Assay used: immunoSEQ multiplex PCR; TCRdb lists only in-frame clones, some missing. There are nearly 65,000 clones in the sample; around 73% occur only once, and roughly 5.9% lies in the top ten. The rearrangement links TRBV9 to TRBJ2-1, with D unclear. This sequence originates from a man between 45 and 60 years old in good health and CMV-seronegative. The sequenced sample was PBMCs. The CDR3 region has the DNA TGTGCCAGCAGCGTAGCTCTCGGGTACGTTGAGCAGTTCTTC. Encoded protein: CASSVALGYVEQFF.